Described below is a single TCR beta chain sequence and its context. Its antigen remains unknown. The data were taken from a study of chemoradiotherapy in HPV16-positive cancers. Study as a whole: Candidate HPV-specific clones and shared TCR motifs came from two HPV16-positive patients. The study, taken as a whole, reports: During treatment, candidate HPV-specific clones and E7-related motifs expanded in tumor. HPV-specific T cells were functionally defined from only a couple of HPV16-positive patients.

Samples were taken several times over chemoradiotherapy. From germline, CDR1 is SGHRS and CDR2 YFSETQ. V was shortened by 3 bases and J by 2 bases, with 10 bases between the two germline ends. There are 14 residues in the CDR3. The protocol was immunoSEQ multiplex PCR, while the TCRdb copy is restricted to in-frame clones and leaves out a portion. The table has about 15,000 clones, about three quarters seen once. This sequence was found in a human donor with HPV-associated anogenital cancer. Sampling was carried out from a patient who underwent chemoradiotherapy. The chain links TRBV5-1 to TRBJ2-3; D ambiguous. CDR3 region: CASSWGPYTDTQYF. The CDR3 DNA sequence: TGCGCCAGCAGCTGGGGTCCGTACACAGATACGCAGTATTTT.